This T cell receptor (beta chain) was observed in a study of shared clonotypes between healthy human individuals. Naive-designated CD8 cells lacked CD45RO, were positively enriched for CCR7, and omitted terminally differentiated effector memory CD45RA+ cells. The donors were all Caucasian adults (living in Nashville, Tennessee). Broader study findings: Clonotypes that were shared across four donors made up roughly 5% of naive CD4 clonotypes.

CDR3 length equals 15 residues. The V gene end was trimmed by 6 bases and the J gene end by 4 bases; junction bases not matched to a gene: 7. Per germline, CDR1 LGHNA and CDR2 YNFKEQ. Replicate PCRs for sorted subsets used roughly 200 ng DNA; this equaled 25,000 to 35,000 T cell genomes. Per the original data handling: ImmunoSEQ junction-only sequences lacked quality scores, so their filtering differed. Using immunoSEQ multiplex PCR, the repertoire was profiled, and TCRdb retains in-frame clones only, with some absent. V and J calls and clone size are those listed in that table; D and trimming were worked out from the DNA. Of some 2,000,000 clones listed, 85% to 95% are singletons. With regard to this clone: What it recognizes is unknown.

This TCR was recovered from a man younger than 35 in good health. V usage is TRBV4-2 and J usage is TRBJ2-5; 11 bases are a match to TRBD1. Sequencing was performed on naive CD8+ T cells sorted from blood. CDR3 amino acids: CASSFGQGASETQYF. CDR3 bases: TGTGCCAGCAGTTTCGGACAGGGGGCATCAGAGACCCAGTACTTC.